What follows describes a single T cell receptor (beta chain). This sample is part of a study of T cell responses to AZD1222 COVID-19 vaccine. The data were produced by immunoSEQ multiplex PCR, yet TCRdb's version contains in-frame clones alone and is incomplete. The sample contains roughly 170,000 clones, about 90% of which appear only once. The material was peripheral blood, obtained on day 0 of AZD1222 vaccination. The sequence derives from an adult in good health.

In nucleotides, the CDR3 is TGTGCCAGCAGCCTGAGACAGGGGGGTAGAGACACTGAAGCTTTCTTT. It yields the protein CASSLRQGGRDTEAFF. The rearrangement uses TRBV7-2 and TRBJ1-1; 9 nucleotides agree with TRBD1. The V gene end was trimmed by 5 bases and the J gene end by 3 bases; junction bases not matched to a gene: 10. CDR1 is SGHTA and CDR2 is FQGNSA in the germline V gene. There are 16 residues in the CDR3.